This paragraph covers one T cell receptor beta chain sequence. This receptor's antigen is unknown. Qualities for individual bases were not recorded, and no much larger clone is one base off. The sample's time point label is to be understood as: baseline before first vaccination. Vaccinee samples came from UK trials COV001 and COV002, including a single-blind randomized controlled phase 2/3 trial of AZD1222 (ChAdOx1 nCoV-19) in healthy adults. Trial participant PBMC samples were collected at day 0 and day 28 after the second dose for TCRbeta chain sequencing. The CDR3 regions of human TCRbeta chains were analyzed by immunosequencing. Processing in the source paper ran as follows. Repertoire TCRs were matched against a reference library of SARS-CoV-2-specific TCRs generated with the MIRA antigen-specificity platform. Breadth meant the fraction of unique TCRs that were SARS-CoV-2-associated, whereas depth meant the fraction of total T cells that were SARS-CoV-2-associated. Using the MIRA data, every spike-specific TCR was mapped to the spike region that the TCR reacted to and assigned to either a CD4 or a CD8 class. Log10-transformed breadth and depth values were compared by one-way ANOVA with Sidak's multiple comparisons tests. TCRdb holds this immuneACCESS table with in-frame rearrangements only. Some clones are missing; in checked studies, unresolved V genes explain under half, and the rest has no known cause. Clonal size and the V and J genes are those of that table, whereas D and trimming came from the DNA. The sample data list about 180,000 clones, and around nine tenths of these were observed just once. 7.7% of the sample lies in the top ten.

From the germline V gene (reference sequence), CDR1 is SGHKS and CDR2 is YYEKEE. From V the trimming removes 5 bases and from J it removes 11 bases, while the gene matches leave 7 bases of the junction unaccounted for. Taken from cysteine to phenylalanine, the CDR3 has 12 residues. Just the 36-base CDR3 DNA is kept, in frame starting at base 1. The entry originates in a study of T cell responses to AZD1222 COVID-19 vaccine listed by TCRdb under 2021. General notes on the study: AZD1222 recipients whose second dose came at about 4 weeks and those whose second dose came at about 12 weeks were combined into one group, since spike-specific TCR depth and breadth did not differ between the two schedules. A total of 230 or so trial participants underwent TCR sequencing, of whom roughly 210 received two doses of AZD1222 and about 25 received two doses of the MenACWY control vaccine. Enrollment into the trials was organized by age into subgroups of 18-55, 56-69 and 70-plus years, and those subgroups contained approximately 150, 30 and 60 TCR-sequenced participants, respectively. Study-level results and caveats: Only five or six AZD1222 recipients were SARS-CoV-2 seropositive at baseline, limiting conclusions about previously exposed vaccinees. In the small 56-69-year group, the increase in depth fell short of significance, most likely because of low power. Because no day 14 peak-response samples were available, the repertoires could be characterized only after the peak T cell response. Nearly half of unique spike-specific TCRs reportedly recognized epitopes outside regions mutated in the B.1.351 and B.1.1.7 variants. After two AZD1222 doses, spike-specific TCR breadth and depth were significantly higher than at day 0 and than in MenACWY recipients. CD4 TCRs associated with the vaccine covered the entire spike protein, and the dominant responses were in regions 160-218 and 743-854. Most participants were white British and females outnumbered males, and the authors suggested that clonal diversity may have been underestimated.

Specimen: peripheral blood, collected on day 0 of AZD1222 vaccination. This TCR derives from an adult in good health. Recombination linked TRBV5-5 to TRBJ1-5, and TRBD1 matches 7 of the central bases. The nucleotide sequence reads TGTGCCAGCAGTGCTGGACAGGAGGCCCAGCATTTT. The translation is CASSAGQEAQHF.